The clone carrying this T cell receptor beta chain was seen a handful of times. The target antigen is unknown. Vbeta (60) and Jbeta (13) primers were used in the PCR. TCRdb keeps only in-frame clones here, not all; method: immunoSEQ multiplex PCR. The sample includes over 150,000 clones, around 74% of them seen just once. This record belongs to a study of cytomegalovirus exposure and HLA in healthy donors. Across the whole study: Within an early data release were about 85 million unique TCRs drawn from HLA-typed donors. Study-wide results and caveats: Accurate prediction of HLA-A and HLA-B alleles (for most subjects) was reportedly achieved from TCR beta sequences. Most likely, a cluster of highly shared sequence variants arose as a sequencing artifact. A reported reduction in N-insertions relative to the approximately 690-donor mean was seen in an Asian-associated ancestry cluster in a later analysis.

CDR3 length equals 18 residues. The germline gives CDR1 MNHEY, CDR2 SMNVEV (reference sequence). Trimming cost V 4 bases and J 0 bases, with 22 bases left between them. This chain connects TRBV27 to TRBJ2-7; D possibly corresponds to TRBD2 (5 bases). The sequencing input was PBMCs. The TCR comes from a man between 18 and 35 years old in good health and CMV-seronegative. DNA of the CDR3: TGTGCCAGCAGTTCCCCCCTGCGCCGGGGAAGGAGCTCCTACGAGCAGTACTTC. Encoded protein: CASSSPLRRGRSSYEQYF.